Below, 27 T cell receptor beta chains from the same sample are listed, as sequenced in a study of blood T cell repertoires in COVID-19. Only in-frame clones appear in the TCRdb table, and some are missing; sequencing was by immunoSEQ multiplex PCR. The sample lists about 90,000 clones; about 75% were seen once. Sequenced: peripheral blood. All receptors come from a woman of 80 years or more with acute or convalescent COVID-19.

The V and J genes are TRBV7-3 and TRBJ2-1, with D maybe TRBD2 (6 bases). This CDR3 has 14 amino acids. V shed 5 bases and J shed 7 bases, with 15 bases lying between them. Germline V gene lookup returns CDR1 SGHTA and CDR2 FQGTGA. The CDR3 here is CASSHPGGANEQFF. CDR3 DNA sequence: TGTGCCAGCAGCCACCCCGGGGGAGCGAATGAGCAGTTCTTC.

The gene calls are TRBV7-2 and TRBJ2-7, with D tentatively TRBD2 (6 bases). V was pared by 5 bases and J by 0 bases, with 14 bases between. CDR3 length: 15 residues. The germline V gene encodes CDR1 SGHTA and CDR2 FQGNSA. The chain's CDR3 is CASSMSGTDSYEQYF. The CDR3 region has the DNA TGTGCCAGCAGCATGTCCGGGACTGACTCCTACGAGCAGTACTTC. Full variable domain (remainder filled in from reference TRBV7-2 and TRBJ2-7): GAGVSQSPSNKVTEKGKDVELRCDPISGHTALYWYRQSLGQGLEFLIYFQGNSAPDKSGLPSDRFSAERTGGSVSTLTIQRTQQEDSAVYLCASSMSGTDSYEQYFGPGTRLTVT.

The rearrangement uses TRBV19 and TRBJ2-1; the match to TRBD1 covers 11 bases. The V segment lost 9 bases and the J segment 7 bases; nucleotides outside the gene matches: 17. The CDR3 is 17 residues long. Germline-derived CDR1 and CDR2 are LNHDA and SQIVND (reference sequence). Written as DNA, the CDR3 is TGTGCCAGCTTACTAAGTGGTGGACAGGGGGCGCGTAATGAGCAGTTCTTC. Amino acid sequence: CASLLSGGQGARNEQFF. Supplemented by reference TRBV19 and TRBJ2-1, the full variable domain reads DGGITQSPKYLFRKEGQNVTLSCEQNLNHDAMYWYRQDPGQGLRLIYYSQIVNDFQKGDIAEGYSVSREKKESFPLTVTSAQKNPTAFYLCASLLSGGQGARNEQFFGPGTRLTVL.

V gene TRBV7-2 combines with J gene TRBJ2-7; TRBD1 matches 7 bases. The CDR3 is 15 amino acids. Germline-derived CDR1 and CDR2 are SGHTA and FQGNSA. V trimming: 8 bases; J trimming: 6 bases; junction bases outside the gene matches: 16. The chain's CDR3 is CASVEGGSQLSEQYF. The CDR3 nucleotides read TGTGCCAGCGTCGAAGGGGGCTCCCAGTTGAGCGAGCAGTACTTC.

This clone was recorded only once. The chain links TRBV10-3 to TRBJ2-7; 8 bases line up with TRBD2. This CDR3 spans 12 amino acids. V dropped 10 bases and J dropped 3; count of bases not matched to a gene: 5. Germline values: CDR1 ENHRY, CDR2 SYGVKD. The CDR3 is CASTSGNYEQYF. The CDR3 coding sequence is TGTGCCAGCACTAGCGGAAACTACGAGCAGTACTTC.

J is TRBJ2-7 and V is TRBV27; 10 positions match TRBD2. This CDR3 comprises 15 residues. V shed 5 bases, J shed 2 bases, and the junction held 6 bases outside the gene matches. The germline V gene has CDR1 MNHEY and CDR2 SMNVEV (reference sequence). The CDR3 is CASSPLAGGAYEQYF. The DNA for the CDR3 is TGTGCCAGCAGTCCGTTAGCGGGGGGCGCCTACGAGCAGTACTTC.

The chain recombines TRBV6-2 or TRBV6-3 with TRBJ2-3; maybe TRBD2 (5 bases). The germline V gene has CDR1 MNHEY and CDR2 SVGEGT. The CDR3 covers 14 residues. With 5 bases removed from V and 6 bases from J, the gap between germline ends came to 15 bases. This CDR3 is CASSASSRRDTQYF. The CDR3 DNA reads TGTGCCAGCAGTGCCTCTAGCAGACGGGATACGCAGTATTTT.

The chain employs TRBV6-5 and TRBJ2-5; weak D call: TRBD2 (6 bases). From germline, CDR1 is MNHEY and CDR2 SVGAGI. V gave up 10 bases and J gave up 5 bases, with 14 bases separating them. The CDR3 sequence is 12 residues long. CDR3 coding DNA: TGTGCCACCGGGGGACCACGCGAGACCCAGTACTTC. Amino acid sequence: CATGGPRETQYF.

The genes are TRBV6-5 and TRBJ1-5; possible D gene TRBD1, 6 bases. Per the germline V gene, CDR1 is MNHEY and CDR2 is SVGAGI. V gave up 5 bases and J gave up 4 bases, with 15 bases separating them. The CDR3 consists of 15 residues. CDR3 sequence reads: CASSIRVRGNQPQHF. The CDR3 DNA reads TGTGCCAGCAGTATTAGGGTGAGGGGGAATCAGCCCCAGCATTTT.

The chain is built from TRBV11-2 and TRBJ2-1; 8 positions agree with TRBD2. Losses at the gene ends were 3 bases for V and 3 bases for J; bases not matched to a gene: 7. CDR1 is SGHAT and CDR2 is FQNNGV in the germline V gene. The CDR3 has 16 residues. The CDR3, as DNA: TGTGCCAGCAGCTTGGATGCGAGCGGGAGCTACAATGAGCAGTTCTTC. This translates into CASSLDASGSYNEQFF.

This clone was observed a handful of times. This chain uses TRBV7-2 with TRBJ2-7; tentative D call: TRBD2 (5 bases). CDR1 is SGHTA, CDR2 FQGNSA, per germline. The CDR3 is 14 amino acids. Between the trimmed V and J ends, which lost 5 bases and 0 bases, there was a span of 11 bases. The DNA for the CDR3 is TGTGCCAGCAGCCCCGGTCTAGCCTCCTACGAGCAGTACTTC. Translation gives CASSPGLASYEQYF. The full variable domain, in which reference TRBV7-2 and TRBJ2-7 provide the parts outside the CDR3, is GAGVSQSPSNKVTEKGKDVELRCDPISGHTALYWYRQSLGQGLEFLIYFQGNSAPDKSGLPSDRFSAERTGGSVSTLTIQRTQQEDSAVYLCASSPGLASYEQYFGPGTRLTVT.

The V and J genes are TRBV5-4 and TRBJ1-5, with D hard to call. With 0 bases removed from V and 0 bases from J, the gap between germline ends came to 10 bases. The CDR3 runs to 16 residues. Germline V gene data show CDR1 as SGHNT and CDR2 as YYREEE (reference sequence). CDR3 sequence: CASSLDGSYSNQPQHF. The CDR3 DNA reads as TGTGCCAGCAGCTTGGATGGTAGTTATAGCAATCAGCCCCAGCATTTT.

The chain links TRBV28 to TRBJ1-4, with D perhaps TRBD1 (6 bases). The germline V gene encodes CDR1 MDHEN and CDR2 SYDVKM. The CDR3 loop spans 13 amino acids. V was cut by 2 bases and J by 5 bases, with 6 bases left in between. For the CDR3, the DNA is TGTGCCAGCAGTTTAGACAGGAATGAAAAACTGTTTTTT. Residues: CASSLDRNEKLFF.

The rearrangement uses TRBV10-3 and TRBJ1-5; TRBD1 matches 8 bases. The J segment lost 8 bases and the V segment lost 6 bases, leaving 3 bases of the junction unmatched. CDR1 and CDR2 from the germline V gene are ENHRY and SYGVKD. The CDR3 spans 12 residues. In DNA, the CDR3 is TGTGCCATCAGCGGACAGGGCGAGCCCCAGCATTTT. As protein: CAISGQGEPQHF.

The V gene is TRBV3-1 (or the pseudogene TRBV3-2), the J gene TRBJ2-5; 7 bases fit TRBD2. V shed 1 base, J shed 6 bases, and the junction held 8 bases outside the gene matches. The CDR3 extends over 15 amino acids. Germline V lookup: CDR1 LGHDT, CDR2 YNNKEL (reference sequence). CDR3 in amino acids: CASSQGSGREKTQYF. The CDR3 DNA follows: TGTGCCAGCAGCCAAGGGTCAGGGAGGGAAAAGACCCAGTACTTC.

The chain links TRBV5-1 to TRBJ1-3; a possible D gene is TRBD1 (6 bases). This CDR3 contains 14 residues. The germline V and J ends were trimmed by 7 bases and 1 base, with 12 bases remaining between them. Germline V gene sequence: CDR1 SGHRS, CDR2 YFSETQ. The CDR3 spells CASGPGESGNTIYF. The CDR3 DNA is TGCGCCAGCGGACCAGGGGAATCTGGAAACACCATATATTTT.

The rearrangement links TRBV6-6 to TRBJ1-6, with 7 positions matching TRBD1. This CDR3 comprises 15 residues. Germline values: CDR1 MNHNY, CDR2 SVGAGI (reference sequence). With V trimmed by 4 bases and J by 5 bases, 5 bases remained unmatched. The CDR3: CASSLQGVNNSPLHF. CDR3 DNA sequence: TGTGCCAGCAGTTTGCAGGGGGTCAATAATTCACCCCTCCACTTT.

V is TRBV14 and J is TRBJ2-1; possible D gene TRBD1, 6 bases. This CDR3 region has 17 residues. The germline V gene has CDR1 SGHDN and CDR2 FVKESK. The ends were cut back, 4 bases at V and 0 bases at J, with 16 bases in the middle. CDR3 loop: CASSPPWGRGSYNEQFF. The CDR3 DNA sequence: TGTGCCAGCAGCCCCCCGTGGGGGCGCGGCTCCTACAATGAGCAGTTCTTC.

This clone appeared a single time. The chain is built from TRBV19 and TRBJ2-7; no reliable D call. Germline CDR1 is LNHDA and CDR2 is SQIVND (reference sequence). The CDR3 spans 14 residues. Trimming shortened V by 2 bases and J by 4 bases, and 12 bases separated the two germline ends. The CDR3 loop reads CASSIQDTSYEQYF. CDR3 nucleotides: TGTGCCAGTAGTATACAAGACACATCGTACGAGCAGTACTTC. The variable domain in full, completed from reference TRBV19 and TRBJ2-7, reads DGGITQSPKYLFRKEGQNVTLSCEQNLNHDAMYWYRQDPGQGLRLIYYSQIVNDFQKGDIAEGYSVSREKKESFPLTVTSAQKNPTAFYLCASSIQDTSYEQYFGPGTRLTVT.

This chain uses TRBV7-3 with TRBJ2-2; TRBD2 matches at 9 bases. With 7 bases clipped from V and 6 bases from J, the junction kept 3 bases outside the gene matches. The CDR3 sequence is 13 residues long. CDR1 is SGHTA and CDR2 is FQGTGA in the germline V gene. CDR3 DNA sequence: TGTGCCAGCAAGCGGGGGGAAGCCGGGGAGCTGTTTTTT. Protein: CASKRGEAGELFF.

This rearrangement joins TRBV4-3 to TRBJ2-7; 7 bases align to TRBD2. The CDR3 loop spans 17 amino acids. Germline loops: CDR1 LGHNA, CDR2 YSLEER. V shed 0 bases, J shed 1 base, and the junction held 9 bases outside the gene matches. CDR3 DNA: TGCGCCAGCAGCCAAGATCTAAGAGCGGGATGGTCCTACGAGCAGTACTTC. As protein: CASSQDLRAGWSYEQYF.

This sequence joins TRBV5-6 and TRBJ1-6; 8 nucleotides line up with TRBD1. Germline V CDR1 and CDR2: SGHDT, YYEEEE. V trimming: 0 bases; J trimming: 2 bases; junction bases outside the gene matches: 1. The CDR3 totals 16 residues. CDR3 coding DNA: TGTGCCAGCAGCTTGGGACAGGGGCCCTATAATTCACCCCTCCACTTT. Translating it yields CASSLGQGPYNSPLHF.

The J gene is TRBJ2-2, the V gene TRBV11-2; a weak D match, TRBD2 (5 bases). Trimming took 3 bases from V and 4 from J, leaving 15 bases between them. The germline V gene has CDR1 SGHAT and CDR2 FQNNGV. The CDR3 totals 16 residues. The CDR3 loop is CASSFMRVGVTGELFF. CDR3 DNA: TGTGCCAGCAGCTTCATGCGGGTTGGGGTCACCGGGGAGCTGTTTTTT. The variable domain in full, with the rest retrieved from reference TRBV11-2 and TRBJ2-2, is EAGVAQSPRYKIIEKRQSVAFWCNPISGHATLYWYQQILGQGPKLLIQFQNNGVVDDSQLPKDRFSAERLKGVDSTLKIQPAKLEDSAVYLCASSFMRVGVTGELFFGEGSRLTVL.

The V call is TRBV6-5, the J call TRBJ1-3; no clear D gene. Trimming removed 6 bases at V and 3 bases at J, with 6 bases between. In germline, CDR1 is MNHEY, CDR2 SVGAGI. This CDR3 has 12 residues. In DNA, the CDR3 is TGTGCCAGCAGGGGAGGTGGAAACACCATATATTTT. This translates into CASRGGGNTIYF.

With respect to this clone: Mismatch with germline at one junction end may stem from a read error. The rearrangement joins TRBV11-2 to TRBJ2-7; D perhaps matches TRBD1 (8 bases). The CDR3 has 15 amino acids. Looked up from germline, CDR1 is SGHAT and CDR2 is FQNNGV. The CDR3 coding sequence is TGTGCCAGCAGCTTGGGGACTACCGATGGACAGGGTCGGAACTTC. This encodes CASSLGTTDGQGRNF.

This sequence joins TRBV10-3 and TRBJ2-7; 9 bases are shared with TRBD1. J was trimmed by 7 bases and V by 6 bases; bases with no gene match: 10. Germline values: CDR1 ENHRY, CDR2 SYGVKD. The CDR3 extends over 14 amino acids. CDR3 amino acids: CAIRVEQGAGEQYF. CDR3 nucleotides: TGTGCCATCAGGGTCGAACAGGGGGCGGGTGAGCAGTACTTC.

V gene TRBV29-1 combines with J gene TRBJ1-1; D gene ambiguous. Trimming took off 0 bases at V and 0 bases at J, with 5 bases between the two ends. Looked up from germline, CDR1 is SQVTM and CDR2 is ANQGSEA. The CDR3 is 13 amino acids. The CDR3 sequence: CSVEDVMNTEAFF. CDR3 nucleotide sequence: TGCAGCGTTGAAGATGTCATGAACACTGAAGCTTTCTTT.